This T cell receptor (beta chain) was profiled in a study of vaccination effects on CD4 cells after COVID-19. Before sequencing took place, the ViraFEST assay used viral peptide pools to expand antigen-specific CD4+ T cells. Around day 10 of culture, CD4+ T cells were separated out. From March to December 2020, the person had a SARS-CoV-2 infection that was confirmed by PCR. Sequencing used immunoSEQ multiplex PCR; TCRdb keeps in-frame clones, though not all of them. Of around 30,000 clones in the sample, 65% to 85% are singletons; the top ten hold roughly 19%. This clone counts as medium-sized. Its antigen is currently unknown. The ends were cut back, 1 base at V and 9 bases at J, with 10 bases in the middle. Germline V gene data show CDR1 as SGHTA and CDR2 as FQGTGA. The length of the CDR3 is 14 residues.

This TCR derives from a human donor who had a prior SARS-CoV-2 infection. The chain combines TRBV7-3 with TRBJ1-6, with D possibly matching TRBD1 (6 bases). The sample here was CD4+ T cells from PBMCs cultured with HCoV-NL63 spike peptides, taken before COVID-19 vaccination. The chain's CDR3 is CASSLRGGGSPLHF. The CDR3 DNA reads as TGTGCCAGCAGCTTAAGAGGGGGAGGTTCACCCCTCCACTTT.